This T cell receptor beta chain comes out of a study of shared clonotypes between healthy human individuals. Division of CD4+ cells produced a CD45RA+ naive subset and a CD45RA-negative memory subset. This CDR3 comprises 16 residues. Germline lookup yields CDR1 SGHRS and CDR2 YFSETQ. V gave up 1 base and J gave up 3 bases; unmatched junction bases: 9. Sorted subsets were amplified in replicate PCRs using approximately 0.2 ug DNA, about 30,000 T cell genomes. Repertoires were generated with immunoSEQ multiplex PCR, while TCRdb's copy carries only in-frame clones and drops some. The sample lists 230,000 or so clones, 60% to 70% occurring once.

The J gene is TRBJ1-1, the V gene TRBV5-1, with 7 nucleotides matching TRBD1. The TCR comes from a man between 25 and 39 years old in good health. Source material: memory CD4+ T cells sorted from blood. Subset of the sample: CD45RA-negative fraction. The CDR3 DNA sequence: TGCGCCAGCAGCTTGTGGACGACAGGGATTGACACTGAAGCTTTCTTT. Amino acid sequence: CASSLWTTGIDTEAFF.